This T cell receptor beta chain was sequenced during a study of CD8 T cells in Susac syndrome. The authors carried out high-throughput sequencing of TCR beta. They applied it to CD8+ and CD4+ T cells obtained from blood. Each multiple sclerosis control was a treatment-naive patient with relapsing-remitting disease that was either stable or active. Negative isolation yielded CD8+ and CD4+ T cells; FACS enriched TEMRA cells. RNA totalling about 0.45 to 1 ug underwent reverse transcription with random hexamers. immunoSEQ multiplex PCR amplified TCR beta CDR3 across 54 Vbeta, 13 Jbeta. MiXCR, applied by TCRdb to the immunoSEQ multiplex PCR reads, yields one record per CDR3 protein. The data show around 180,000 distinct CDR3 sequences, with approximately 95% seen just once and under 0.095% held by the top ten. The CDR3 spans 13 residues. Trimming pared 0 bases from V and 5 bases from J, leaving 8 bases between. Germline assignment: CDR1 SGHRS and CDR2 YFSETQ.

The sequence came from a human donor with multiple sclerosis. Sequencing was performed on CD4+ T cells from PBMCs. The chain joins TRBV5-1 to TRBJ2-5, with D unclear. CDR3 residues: CASSLGFEETQYF. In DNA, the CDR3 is TGCGCCAGCAGCTTGGGTTTTGAGGAGACCCAGTACTTC.